A selection of T cell receptor beta chains follows, all from one sample in a study of blood T cell repertoires in COVID-19. Using immunoSEQ multiplex PCR, the repertoire was profiled, and TCRdb retains in-frame clones only, with some absent. Of about 140,000 clones in the sample, 76% were seen once. The specimen was peripheral blood. These TCRs come from a woman older than 75 with active or convalescent COVID-19. Both conserved end residues are part of each CDR3. A D gene is named only where the DNA matches it firmly. Expanded clones get a size class; other rows say once, few or many, or leave the size out.

. . TRBJ1-3 TRBV9 TGTGCCAGCAGCGTTGGGAACGGGGACACCATATATTTT CASSVGNGDTIYF
. . TRBJ2-3 TRBV19 TGTGCCAGTAGTATACAGGACACAGATACGCAGTATTTT CASSIQDTDTQYF
. . TRBJ1-1 TRBV28 TGTGCCAGCAGCGACAGAAACACTGAAGCTTTCTTT CASSDRNTEAFF
. . TRBJ1-1 TRBV6-1 TGTGCCAGCAGTGACCGAACATTAATGAACACTGAAGCTTTCTTT CASSDRTLMNTEAFF
TRBD1 . TRBJ1-5 TRBV19 TGTGCCAGTAGTTCAAGCACAGGGGATAGCAATCAGCCCCAGCATTTT CASSSSTGDSNQPQHF
. . TRBJ1-2 TRBV5-1 TGCGCCAGCAGCTTTGGGGGCGCGGATGGCTACACCTTC CASSFGGADGYTF
. . TRBJ2-3 TRBV5-1 TGCGCCAGCAGCCTTCGAGTGGGCACAGATACGCAGTATTTT CASSLRVGTDTQYF
TRBD1 few TRBJ1-1 TRBV4-2 TGTGCCAGCAGCCAAGATGGTCCAGGGGGCCTCACTGAAGCTTTCTTT CASSQDGPGGLTEAFF
TRBD2 . TRBJ2-1 TRBV9 TGTGCCAGCAGCGTAGGTAGGACGGGACTAGCGGTAAATGAGCAGTTCTTC CASSVGRTGLAVNEQFF
. . TRBJ1-2 TRBV2 TGTGCCAGCAGTGGGCCTGAGGTAGACGGCTACACCTTC CASSGPEVDGYTF
TRBD1 . TRBJ1-5 TRBV18 TGTGCCAGCTCACCGACAGGGCAGGACAATCAGCCCCAGCATTTT CASSPTGQDNQPQHF
. . TRBJ2-3 TRBV6-5 TGTGCCAGCAGTTACTCCGAGTCAGGGCAGTATTTT CASSYSESGQYF
. . TRBJ1-5 TRBV19 TGTGCCAGTAGTATAGATCCGGCGGGGCCCCAGCATTTT CASSIDPAGPQHF
TRBD1 . TRBJ2-5 TRBV19 TGTGCCAGTAGTAGTTTACAGGGGACGGAGACCCAGTACTTC CASSSLQGTETQYF
TRBD1 . TRBJ2-2 TRBV30 TGTGCCTGGAGGCCAGACAGGGTGGCCGGGGAGCTGTTTTTT CAWRPDRVAGELFF
. . TRBJ2-3 TRBV11-3 TGTGCCAGCAGCTTTGCTACCACAGATACGCAGTATTTT CASSFATTDTQYF
TRBD1 . TRBJ2-4 TRBV11-1 TGTGCCAGCGGGGATGGACAGGGGACAAACATTCAGTACTTC CASGDGQGTNIQYF
. . TRBJ1-3 TRBV27 TGTGCCAGCAGGGCTCAGGGGAGCTCTGGAAACACCATATATTTT CASRAQGSSGNTIYF
TRBD2 . TRBJ2-7 TRBV2 TGTGCCAGCAGTGAAGCGCTTGGGACTAGCGGGGGGAAGCAGTACTTC CASSEALGTSGGKQYF
TRBD1 few TRBJ1-2 TRBV19 TGTGCCAGTACCTACGGGACAGGGGCCGGCTACACCTTC CASTYGTGAGYTF
TRBD1 . TRBJ1-5 TRBV6-5 TGTGCCAGCAGAGCTCAGGGGGGTGGTCAGCCCCAGCATTTT CASRAQGGGQPQHF
TRBD1 . TRBJ2-6 TRBV7-9 TGTGCCAGCAGCTTAGGGGACAGGGGGTCTGGGGCCAACGTCCTGACTTTC CASSLGDRGSGANVLTF
TRBD1 . TRBJ2-7 TRBV27 TGTGCCAGCAGTCAAGGGACAGGGAAAACCTACGAGCAGTACTTC CASSQGTGKTYEQYF
. . TRBJ2-1 TRBV6-5 TGTGCCAGCAGTTATGGGGGGACCCTGGGCAATGAGCAGTTCTTC CASSYGGTLGNEQFF
. . TRBJ1-2 TRBV6-2/TRBV6-3 TGTGCCAGCAGTCACCGGGGAGGGGGACGTGGCTACACCTTC CASSHRGGGRGYTF
TRBD1 . TRBJ1-4 TRBV4-3 TGCGCCAGCAGCCAAGGGGGGACAGGGGGCCGGGAAAAACTGTTTTTT CASSQGGTGGREKLFF
. . TRBJ1-4 TRBV7-9 TGTGCCAGCAGCATCGAGACGGGTGAAAAACTGTTTTTT CASSIETGEKLFF
. once TRBJ1-4 TRBV5-1 TGCGCCAGCTCGGCTTCCTTCCGGGGTGAAAAACTGTTTTTT CASSASFRGEKLFF
TRBD2 once TRBJ2-3 TRBV7-2 TGTGCCAGCAGCTGGGGAGGACTAGCGGGGGGTCCGCAGAATACGCAGTATTTT CASSWGGLAGGPQNTQYF
TRBD1 . TRBJ1-6 TRBV6-6 TGTGCCAGCAGTCCCGGGACAGGGAGCGCTATCAATTCACCCCTCCACTTT CASSPGTGSAINSPLHF
. . TRBJ1-4 TRBV7-2 TGTGCCAGCAGCTTAGGAGTTGAAAAACTGTTTTTT CASSLGVEKLFF
TRBD2 few TRBJ2-1 TRBV7-3 TGTGCCAGCGGAACTAGCGGGGGTAACAATGAGCAGTTCTTC CASGTSGGNNEQFF
. few TRBJ2-1 TRBV2 TGTGCCAGCAGTGAACTAGCAACTTACAATGAGCAGTTCTTC CASSELATYNEQFF
. . TRBJ2-3 TRBV5-5 TGTGCCAGCAGTCTTTCAGGGTTGGATACGCAGTATTTT CASSLSGLDTQYF
TRBD1 . TRBJ2-7 TRBV6-9 TGTGCCAGCAGCAACAACAGGGGGCTGAGAGACGAGCAGTACTTC CASSNNRGLRDEQYF
TRBD2 . TRBJ2-3 TRBV5-1 TGCGCCAGCAGCTTTGCGGGGGGATTTTCAGATACGCAGTATTTT CASSFAGGFSDTQYF
TRBD2 . TRBJ2-7 TRBV28 TGTGCCAGCCAGCGGGGGGGGACCTACGAGCAGTACTTC CASQRGGTYEQYF
TRBD1 . TRBJ2-7 TRBV5-4 TGTGCCAGCAGCTTGGGGGTAGACAGGGGGCGTTGGTACTTC CASSLGVDRGRWYF
. . TRBJ2-2 TRBV7-8 TGTGCCAGCAGCTTCCCGTTTGAGACCGAGGAGGACACCGGGGAGCTGTTTTTT CASSFPFETEEDTGELFF
. few TRBJ1-1 TRBV6-2/TRBV6-3 TGTGCCAGCAGTTACACTGGTGAAGCTTTCTTT CASSYTGEAFF
. . TRBJ1-3 TRBV6-5 TGTGCCAGCACGACTAAATTCTCTGGAAACACCATATATTTT CASTTKFSGNTIYF
. few TRBJ1-1 TRBV5-5 TGTGCCAGCAGCATTCTGCCCGGTACGGGGGGCACTGAAGCTTTCTTT CASSILPGTGGTEAFF
. . TRBJ2-5 TRBV5-5 TGTGCCAGCAGCCCAACAGGGTACCAAGAGACCCAGTACTTC CASSPTGYQETQYF
. . TRBJ2-1 TRBV11-1 TGTGCCAGCAGCTCTCAAGCGATCAATGAGCAGTTCTTC CASSSQAINEQFF
. . TRBJ2-1 TRBV7-2 TGTGCCAGCAGCTTAGTAGCGAGTAAGATCCAGTTCTTC CASSLVASKIQFF
. . TRBJ2-5 TRBV7-2 TGTGCCAGCAGCTTATTTACAGGGCTTCAAGAGACCCAGTACTTC CASSLFTGLQETQYF